This T cell receptor (beta chain) was recorded in a study of shared clonotypes between healthy human individuals. From germline, CDR1 is SGDLS and CDR2 YYNGEE. The ends were cut back, 4 bases at V and 5 bases at J, with 24 bases in the middle. This CDR3 comprises 17 residues. Study-level points and caveats: Sequencing depth was expected to influence donor clonotype sharing. Generally, naive subsets came out with larger estimated richness than memory subsets.

Using immunoSEQ multiplex PCR, the repertoire was profiled, and TCRdb retains in-frame clones only, with some absent. In the table there are some 2.4 million clones, more than 85% of which are singletons. As regards this clone: Its specificity is not known.

The J gene is TRBJ2-5, the V gene TRBV9, with D possibly TRBD2 on 6 matching bases. The receptor was isolated from a man aged 18-30 years in good health. Some clones in this sample may be carry-over from other donors' samples. The sequencing sample was made of naive CD4+ T cells from PBMCs. The subset denotes: CD45RA+ positively selected. CDR3 DNA: TGTGCCAGCAGCCCCTATCAAGGTTGGGGGACTGGGGAGACCCAGTACTTC. Its protein is CASSPYQGWGTGETQYF. The entire variable domain, with the rest obtained from reference TRBV9 and TRBJ2-5, is as follows: DSGVTQTPKHLITATGQRVTLRCSPRSGDLSVYWYQQSLDQGLQFLIQYYNGEERAKGNILERFSAQQFPDLHSELNLSSLELGDSALYFCASSPYQGWGTGETQYFGPGTRLLVL.